Presented here are 21 T cell receptor beta chains from one specimen sequenced in a study of blood T cell repertoires in COVID-19. Sequencing was performed with immunoSEQ multiplex PCR; in TCRdb, only in-frame clones are kept and a portion is missing. The sample includes a few hundred thousand clones, approximately 82% of them seen just once. The specimen was peripheral blood. These receptor sequences come from a woman in her late teens or twenties with acute or convalescent COVID-19.

The chain is built from TRBV28 and TRBJ2-7; D gene unclear. Germline CDR1 reads MDHEN; CDR2 reads SYDVKM. The length of the CDR3 is 13 residues. V was clipped by 3 bases and J by 2 bases, with 8 bases between them. The DNA for the CDR3 is TGTGCCAGCAGTTTCCCATCAGCCTACGAGCAGTACTTC. The encoded protein is CASSFPSAYEQYF.

The V and J genes are TRBV7-2 and TRBJ1-6; D not resolved. Trimming took 0 bases from V and 5 from J, leaving 8 bases between them. Per germline, CDR1 SGHTA and CDR2 FQGNSA. The CDR3 spans 15 residues. CDR3 region: CASSLAVRNNSPLHF. The DNA of the CDR3 is TGTGCCAGCAGCTTAGCGGTGAGGAATAATTCACCCCTCCACTTT.

The J gene is TRBJ2-1, the V gene TRBV27, with 12 bases fitting TRBD2. This CDR3 region has 18 residues. V gave up 6 bases and J gave up 8 bases; unmatched junction bases: 17. Germline CDR1 is MNHEY and CDR2 is SMNVEV (reference sequence). The DNA of the CDR3 is TGTGCCAGCAGGCCCCCCCGGACTAGCGGGATAAAAGGGGATGAGCAGTTCTTC. Its protein is CASRPPRTSGIKGDEQFF.

The rearrangement links TRBV2 to TRBJ1-5; D gene ambiguous. The length of the CDR3 is 15 residues. The germline V and J ends were trimmed by 1 base and 3 bases, with 10 bases remaining between them. Germline values: CDR1 SNHLY, CDR2 FYNNEI. The CDR3 nucleotides read TGTGCCAGCAGTGAAGTTGCGGGTACCAATCAGCCCCAGCATTTT. It specifies CASSEVAGTNQPQHF. The full variable domain, with the rest looked up from reference TRBV2 and TRBJ1-5, is EPEVTQTPSHQVTQMGQEVILRCVPISNHLYFYWYRQILGQKVEFLVSFYNNEISEKSEIFDDQFSVERPDGSNFTLKIRSTKLEDSAMYFCASSEVAGTNQPQHFGDGTRLSIL.

The chain is built from TRBV19 and TRBJ2-1; 12 bases line up with TRBD2. CDR1 and CDR2 (germline): LNHDA, SQIVND (reference sequence). The V segment lost 6 bases and the J segment 4 bases; nucleotides outside the gene matches: 1. This CDR3 is built from 14 residues. CDR3 DNA sequence: TGTGCCAGTAGCGGACTAGCGGGGTACAATGAGCAGTTCTTC. Translation gives CASSGLAGYNEQFF.

The chain couples TRBV28 to TRBJ2-1; 12 nucleotides agree with TRBD2. The CDR3 is 16 amino acids. The V gene's germline CDR1 is MDHEN and CDR2 SYDVKM. V shed 7 bases and J 9 bases; nucleotides not matched to a gene: 13. The CDR3 DNA reads TGTGCCAGCACCTCCCGAACTAGCGGGAGGAGGGGTGAGCAGTTCTTC. Its protein is CASTSRTSGRRGEQFF.

The chain combines TRBV10-3 with TRBJ1-4, with D possibly matching TRBD1 (6 bases). The V end lost 0 bases, the J end lost 14 bases, and 13 bases lay between the germline ends. The CDR3 contains 13 residues. CDR1 and CDR2 from the germline V gene are ENHRY and SYGVKD. DNA for the CDR3: TGTGCCATCAGTGAGTCGGCGGGGGGCATGCTGTTTTTT. Encoded protein: CAISESAGGMLFF.

The V gene is TRBV6-5, the J gene TRBJ2-1; 8 nucleotides align to TRBD2. The CDR3 consists of 14 residues. V dropped 6 bases and J dropped 2; count of bases not matched to a gene: 3. The V gene's germline CDR1 is MNHEY and CDR2 SVGAGI. In nucleotides, the CDR3 is TGTGCCAGCAGAGCGCGGGAGGCCTACAATGAGCAGTTCTTC. Protein product: CASRAREAYNEQFF.

The CDR3 DNA reads as TGTGCTAGTGGTTTGGTGTCATCCGAAGGGGTCACTGAAGCTTTCTTT. This sequence encodes CASGLVSSEGVTEAFF. V usage is TRBV12-5 and J usage is TRBJ1-1; a possible D gene is TRBD1 (5 bases). This CDR3 is 16 amino acids long. CDR1 is LGHNT and CDR2 is FRNRAP in the germline V gene. The germline V and J ends were trimmed by 0 bases and 4 bases, with 15 bases remaining between them. Full variable domain (rest looked up from reference TRBV12-5 and TRBJ1-1): DARVTQTPRHKVTEMGQEVTMRCQPILGHNTVFWYRQTMMQGLELLAYFRNRAPLDDSGMPKDRFSAEMPDATLATLKIQPSEPRDSAVYFCASGLVSSEGVTEAFFGQGTRLTVV.

This rearrangement joins TRBV5-6 to TRBJ2-7, with D possibly matching TRBD1 (5 bases). The CDR3 consists of 13 residues. In germline, CDR1 is SGHDT, CDR2 YYEEEE. Between the trimmed V and J ends, which lost 4 bases and 3 bases, there was a span of 11 bases. The CDR3: CASSPDSFYEQYF. For the CDR3, the DNA is TGTGCCAGCAGCCCTGACAGTTTCTACGAGCAGTACTTC.

V and J are TRBV29-1 and TRBJ1-2, with unresolved D. V was shortened by 4 bases and J by 3 bases, with 9 bases between the two germline ends. This CDR3 region has 12 residues. Germline V gene lookup returns CDR1 SQVTM and CDR2 ANQGSEA. CDR3 in DNA: TGCAGCGTTGTATGGTCGGACTATGGCTACACCTTC. Amino acids: CSVVWSDYGYTF.

The chain recombines TRBV25-1 with TRBJ2-1; 8 bases match TRBD2. This CDR3 has 15 amino acids. Trimming took 2 bases from V and 3 from J; bases not matched to a gene: 3. CDR1 is MGHDK and CDR2 is SYGVNS in the germline V gene. In DNA form, the CDR3 reads TGTGCCAGCAGTGAAGCTAGCGGGTACTACAATGAGCAGTTCTTC. Protein sequence: CASSEASGYYNEQFF.

The sample holds many counts of this clone. The rearrangement links TRBV12-3 or TRBV12-4 to TRBJ1-4; possibly TRBD1 for D (6 bases). The CDR3 totals 13 residues. V lost 5 bases to trimming and J lost 7 bases, with 11 bases between them. This chain's CDR3 is CASSHRDPEKLFF. In nucleotides, the CDR3 is TGTGCCAGCAGTCACAGGGATCCTGAAAAACTGTTTTTT.

The rearrangement joins TRBV19 to TRBJ1-1; no firm D call. CDR3 size: 11 residues. V dropped 7 bases and J dropped 7 bases, with 10 bases sitting between them. Germline V gene data show CDR1 as LNHDA and CDR2 as SQIVND (reference sequence). The CDR3 spells CASTWSVEAFF. The CDR3 DNA sequence: TGTGCCAGTACATGGTCGGTTGAAGCTTTCTTT.

The rearrangement joins TRBV7-2 to TRBJ1-5; possible D gene TRBD1, 6 bases. Trimming shortened V by 4 bases and J by 6 bases, and 13 bases separated the two germline ends. From germline, CDR1 is SGHTA and CDR2 FQGNSA. CDR3 size: 14 residues. CDR3 in amino acids: CASSSVGGPQPQHF. DNA of the CDR3: TGTGCCAGCAGCTCGGTCGGGGGGCCTCAGCCCCAGCATTTT.

This chain joins TRBV5-4 and TRBJ2-5, with 9 bases aligning to TRBD2. The ends lost 0 bases at V and 3 bases at J; junction bases unmatched: 3. The CDR3 spans 15 residues. Per the germline V gene, CDR1 is SGHNT and CDR2 is YYREEE (reference sequence). The CDR3 coding sequence is TGTGCCAGCAGCTTGGGACTAGCGGCGGAAGAGACCCAGTACTTC. This translates into CASSLGLAAEETQYF.

This clone has a single count. The chain combines TRBV2 with TRBJ2-7; 14 positions match TRBD2. Germline assignment: CDR1 SNHLY and CDR2 FYNNEI. The CDR3 runs to 14 residues. J was trimmed by 6 bases and V by 6 bases; bases with no gene match: 4. The DNA for the CDR3 is TGTGCCAGCAGGGGACTAGCGGGAGTGGGCGAGCAGTACTTC. Its translation is CASRGLAGVGEQYF.

The chain combines TRBV6-2 or TRBV6-3 with TRBJ1-3; a weak D match, TRBD1 (6 bases). Germline loops: CDR1 MNHEY, CDR2 SVGEGT. The V gene lost 6 bases and the J gene lost 5 bases, with 17 bases spanning the gap. The length of the CDR3 is 15 residues. The CDR3 sequence: CASSLATGNRNTIYF. CDR3 DNA: TGTGCCAGCAGCCTAGCAACAGGGAACCGAAACACCATATATTTT.

This clone has only one observation. This sequence joins TRBV20-1 and TRBJ1-5; 8 nucleotides agree with TRBD1. This CDR3 is 13 amino acids long. V lost 3 bases, J lost 8 bases, and 6 bases stayed unmatched. CDR1 is DFQATT and CDR2 is SNEGSKA in the germline V gene (reference sequence). CDR3 sequence: CSASGQGLKPQHF. As DNA, the CDR3 is TGCAGTGCTAGTGGACAGGGTCTAAAGCCCCAGCATTTT.

The V and J genes are TRBV7-2 and TRBJ2-1, with 11 positions matching TRBD2. The CDR3 runs 15 residues. Trimming cost V 1 base and J 7 bases; bases outside gene matches: 3. Germline values: CDR1 SGHTA, CDR2 FQGNSA. CDR3 residues: CASSLVSGGGNEQFF. CDR3 nucleotides: TGTGCCAGCAGCTTAGTTAGCGGGGGGGGAAATGAGCAGTTCTTC.

The chain combines TRBV2 with TRBJ2-7; D is ambiguous. This CDR3 is 16 amino acids long. Looked up from germline, CDR1 is SNHLY and CDR2 is FYNNEI. V was trimmed by 3 bases and J by 4 bases, leaving 19 bases between them. The CDR3 nucleotides read TGTGCCAGCAGTGATTCGACACTCACAAGTCTTTACGAGCAGTACTTC. It specifies CASSDSTLTSLYEQYF.